This TCR beta chain was identified in a study of low-dose radiotherapy and immunotherapy resistance in tumors. On the study more broadly: Doses delivered to Cohort 2 were 1 Gy per fraction every two weeks, amounting to 13 Gy over 26 weeks.

Germline CDR1 and CDR2: DFQATT and SNEGSKA (reference sequence). Deletions cut 0 bases from V and 5 bases from J, with 22 bases between. The length of the CDR3 is 17 residues. In this sample, this clonotype turned up many times. Primers used for first-strand cDNA, a TRAV- and TRBV-specific set, covered both alpha and beta chains. TCRs were amplified for approximately 21 PCR cycles with a constant-region primer and V-primer adapter. TCRdb re-called the reads with MiXCR, one entry per CDR3 protein. The data contain roughly 56,000 distinct CDR3 sequences, 23% of them singletons. Time point meaning: after trial treatment. The treatment here: LDRT plus nivolumab, ipilimumab, low-dose cyclophosphamide and aspirin (RACIN trial). Patients deemed eligible presented with advanced solid tumors lacking tumor-infiltrating lymphocytes.

The chain couples TRBV20-1 to TRBJ2-5; D remains unclear. The starting material was PBMCs, obtained after low-dose radiotherapy plus immunotherapy. The sequence was obtained from a male donor with prostate cancer. DNA for the CDR3: TGCAGTGCTAGAGACCCCCCTATCGGTCGATCTCGGGAGACCCAGTACTTC. Protein: CSARDPPIGRSRETQYF.